What follows are 18 T cell receptor beta chains derived from one specimen sequenced in a study of cytomegalovirus exposure and HLA in healthy donors. The PCR had 60 Vbeta and 13 Jbeta primers. Generated by immunoSEQ multiplex PCR, the TCRdb table keeps only in-frame clones and is missing some. Found here are over 150,000 clones, about 80% of them singletons; the top ten hold 3.7%. Sample: PBMCs. The receptors originated from a man aged 30 to 39 in good health and CMV-seropositive.

V gene TRBV6-7 combines with J gene TRBJ2-7; D perhaps matches TRBD2 (6 bases). TRBV6-7 qualifies as an ORF whose function is uncertain. There are 16 residues in the CDR3. The germline V and J ends were trimmed by 7 bases and 6 bases, with 25 bases remaining between them. CDR3 in amino acids: CASKTDARSGTREQYF. In nucleotides, the CDR3 is TGTGCCAGCAAGACGGACGCGAGGTCGGGGACTCGCGAGCAGTACTTC.

This clone occurred a few times. This chain links TRBV27 with TRBJ2-6; no firm D call. Germline-derived CDR1 and CDR2 are MNHEY and SMNVEV (reference sequence). This CDR3 spans 14 amino acids. V was clipped by 4 bases and J by 0 bases, with 4 bases between them. The CDR3 nucleotides are TGTGCCAGCAGTTCCCTCTCTGGGGCCAACGTCCTGACTTTC. Translation: CASSSLSGANVLTF.

This clone was seen only a few times. The J gene is TRBJ2-7, the V gene TRBV28, with TRBD1 matching over 7 bases. This CDR3 has 14 amino acids. V trimming: 10 bases; J trimming: 2 bases; junction bases outside the gene matches: 11. Germline values: CDR1 MDHEN, CDR2 SYDVKM. The CDR3 DNA follows: TGTGCCAAGACGGGACAGTCGGCCACCTACGAGCAGTACTTC. Its protein is CAKTGQSATYEQYF.

V is TRBV5-1 and J is TRBJ2-3; unclear D gene. The CDR3 covers 14 residues. Per the germline V gene, CDR1 is SGHRS and CDR2 is YFSETQ. Trimming took off 4 bases at V and 6 bases at J, with 15 bases between the two ends. The CDR3 here is CASSAELRADTQYF. The DNA of the CDR3 is TGCGCCAGCAGCGCCGAACTACGTGCGGATACGCAGTATTTT.

The chain uses TRBV6-1 and TRBJ1-5; D is unclear. The germline V gene has CDR1 MNHNS and CDR2 SASEGT. Trimming removed 8 bases at V and 4 bases at J, with 15 bases between. The CDR3 sequence is 14 residues long. The CDR3 nucleotides are TGTGCCAGCGACCGGACTCGCTGGAATCAGCCCCAGCATTTT. This translates into CASDRTRWNQPQHF.

The V and J genes are TRBV30 and TRBJ1-2; D is perhaps TRBD1 (6 bases). V shed 1 base and J shed 1 base, with 10 bases lying between them. Germline V gene data show CDR1 as GTSNPN and CDR2 as SVGIG (reference sequence). This CDR3 contains 14 residues. Here the CDR3 DNA reads TGTGCCTGGAGTGGGACAGAAAATAACTATGGCTACACCTTC. It codes for CAWSGTENNYGYTF.

The chain uses TRBV29-1 and TRBJ2-2; possibly TRBD1 for D (6 bases). V was trimmed by 5 bases and J by 5 bases, leaving 15 bases between them. Germline V lookup: CDR1 SQVTM, CDR2 ANQGSEA. CDR3 length: 14 residues. The CDR3 coding sequence is TGCAGCGTTATGCTACAGGGCCGGACCGGGGAGCTGTTTTTT. Translating it yields CSVMLQGRTGELFF.

The chain carries TRBV11-2 and TRBJ2-2; D may be TRBD1 (5 bases). Trimming removed 4 bases from V and 0 bases from J, with 9 bases in between. CDR1 is SGHAT and CDR2 is FQNNGV in the germline V gene. CDR3 size: 15 residues. The CDR3 DNA reads as TGTGCCAGCAGCTCACAGGTTACGAACACCGGGGAGCTGTTTTTT. Its translation is CASSSQVTNTGELFF.

The rearrangement joins TRBV7-2 to TRBJ2-7; 9 bases fit TRBD1. Germline V gene data show CDR1 as SGHTA and CDR2 as FQGNSA. J lost 0 bases, V lost 9 bases, and 3 bases had no gene match. CDR3 length: 13 residues. The CDR3: CASRQGDSYEQYF. The CDR3, as DNA: TGTGCCAGTCGACAGGGGGACTCCTACGAGCAGTACTTC.

The chain recombines TRBV7-6 with TRBJ2-7; maybe TRBD1 (6 bases). CDR1 is SGHVS and CDR2 is FNYEAQ in the germline V gene. The V gene lost 5 bases and the J gene lost 3 bases, with 14 bases spanning the gap. The CDR3 spans 14 residues. CDR3 loop: CASSPGQLDYEQYF. The CDR3 DNA follows: TGTGCCAGCAGCCCTGGACAGCTAGACTACGAGCAGTACTTC. Full variable domain (rest looked up from reference TRBV7-6 and TRBJ2-7): GAGVSQSPRYKVTKRGQDVALRCDPISGHVSLYWYRQALGQGPEFLTYFNYEAQQDKSGLPNDRFSAERPEGSISTLTIQRTEQRDSAMYRCASSPGQLDYEQYFGPGTRLTVT.

This clone was detected a few times. The rearrangement uses TRBV6-1 and TRBJ2-6; no definite D call. The V gene lost 3 bases and the J gene lost 0 bases, with 6 bases spanning the gap. The CDR3 extends over 15 amino acids. Per germline, CDR1 MNHNS and CDR2 SASEGT. The CDR3: CASSDSHSGANVLTF. The CDR3 nucleotides are TGTGCCAGCAGTGACAGTCACTCTGGGGCCAACGTCCTGACTTTC.

This clone was seen a handful of times. The chain joins TRBV19 to TRBJ1-6; 8 bases match TRBD1. This CDR3 is built from 18 residues. The germline V gene encodes CDR1 LNHDA and CDR2 SQIVND (reference sequence). The V segment lost 3 bases and the J segment 7 bases; nucleotides outside the gene matches: 14. The CDR3 DNA reads TGTGCCAGTAGTATTAGCGGCTGGGGACAGGACCAGAATTCACCCCTCCACTTT. Translated, it gives CASSISGWGQDQNSPLHF.

V gene TRBV5-8 combines with J gene TRBJ1-6; a possible D gene is TRBD1 (5 bases). V was cut by 4 bases and J by 6 bases, with 8 bases left in between. This CDR3 spans 13 amino acids. Germline CDR1 SGHTS, CDR2 YDEGEE. This chain's CDR3 is CASSRQFNSPLHF. Here the CDR3 DNA reads TGTGCCAGCAGCCGACAGTTTAATTCACCCCTCCACTTT.

V is TRBV19 and J is TRBJ2-1; perhaps TRBD2 as D (7 bases). The CDR3 runs to 14 residues. Trimming cost V 6 bases and J 3 bases, with 12 bases left between them. The germline V gene encodes CDR1 LNHDA and CDR2 SQIVND (reference sequence). The DNA for the CDR3 is TGTGCCAGTAGACAGGGAGGGCTCTACAATGAGCAGTTCTTC. Its protein product is CASRQGGLYNEQFF.

The gene calls are TRBV7-3 and TRBJ2-7; 8 nucleotides match TRBD1. The CDR3 has 15 amino acids. V gave up 5 bases and J gave up 4 bases; unmatched junction bases: 10. Germline V gene data show CDR1 as SGHTA and CDR2 as FQGTGA. The CDR3 region is CASSPRGTGPYEQYF. The CDR3 DNA reads as TGTGCCAGCAGCCCTAGGGGGACAGGACCATACGAGCAGTACTTC.

This clone was picked up one time. This chain links TRBV27 with TRBJ2-4; TRBD2 might be the D (6 bases). CDR1 and CDR2 (germline): MNHEY, SMNVEV (reference sequence). The CDR3 covers 16 residues. V was pared by 8 bases and J by 1 base, with 18 bases between. The CDR3 nucleotides read TGTGCCAGCGACTATCGCGGGGCACCGGCCAAAAACATTCAGTACTTC. Translating it yields CASDYRGAPAKNIQYF.

J is TRBJ2-2 and V is TRBV6-1; TRBD1 aligns across 10 bases. V shed 7 bases, J shed 4 bases, and the junction held 6 bases outside the gene matches. This CDR3 is 15 amino acids long. Germline loops: CDR1 MNHNS, CDR2 SASEGT. The CDR3 loop is CASNSDRGLTGELFF. The DNA of the CDR3 is TGTGCCAGCAATTCCGACAGGGGGCTCACCGGGGAGCTGTTTTTT.

This clone was detected once. The chain uses TRBV13 and TRBJ2-1; D remains unclear. V lost 0 bases and J 7 bases, leaving 7 bases between the germline ends. This CDR3 contains 13 residues. Germline CDR1 is PRHDT and CDR2 is FYEKMQ (reference sequence). The DNA of the CDR3 is TGTGCCAGCAGCTTAGGCCTTCGGAATGAGCAGTTCTTC. It specifies CASSLGLRNEQFF.